This T cell receptor beta chain was retrieved from a study of shared clonotypes between healthy human individuals. The trim removed 7 bases at V and 2 bases at J, leaving 4 bases unmatched. Germline CDR1 MNHEY, CDR2 SVGAGI. The CDR3 runs to 13 residues. Profiling relied on immunoSEQ multiplex PCR, and the TCRdb table lists in-frame clones only, not all of them. The sample yields approximately 250,000 clones, over 60% seen once. The sequencing input was memory CD4+ T cells sorted from blood. Subset indicated: CD45RA-negative fraction. This TCR came from a man aged 30 to 39 in good health. The chain uses TRBV6-5 and TRBJ2-5; TRBD1 matches at 7 bases. CDR3 DNA sequence: TGTGCCAGCAACCGGGACAGACAAGAGACCCAGTACTTC. It yields the protein CASNRDRQETQYF.